The T cell receptor (beta chain) described here comes from a study of early T cells in non-severe SARS-CoV-2 infection. Across the study: Bulk RNA from unsorted whole blood was sequenced; chains were unpaired.

In this sample, this clonotype turned up many times. Its antigen is still unknown. Tagging with unique molecular identifiers was applied to individual cDNA molecules. From the 5' RACE reads, TCRdb called clonotypes with MiXCR, one entry per CDR3 protein. The sample holds 30,000 to 45,000 distinct CDR3 sequences; 4.5% to 7% are singletons and the top ten take roughly 4%. Study-wide points: VDJdb matching favored anti-spike CD8 responses, missing private and CD4 specificities.

The CDR3 runs to 19 residues. V lost 2 bases and J 5 bases, leaving 22 bases between the germline ends. The source was whole blood, collected at baseline. The origin of this receptor is an adult who was a healthcare worker with PCR-confirmed SARS-CoV-2 infection or an uninfected control (not recorded which). The genes are TRBV12-3 or TRBV12-4 and TRBJ1-6, with D tentatively TRBD1 (5 bases). Here the CDR3 reads CASSLTAGMLGTNNSPLHF. For the CDR3, the DNA is TGTGCCAGCAGTTTAACCGCCGGGATGTTGGGGACGAATAATTCACCCCTCCACTTT.